This is a list of T cell receptor beta chains from one sample in a study of T cell clonotyping in hematopoietic cell transplantation. Data came from immunoSEQ multiplex PCR; TCRdb stores just in-frame clones and leaves some out. The sample holds some 9,200 clones, more than 65% seen once. The sequencing here drew on peripheral blood mononuclear cells, taken before stem cell transplant. Receptor source: a man in his fifties or sixties with acute myeloid leukemia. Some clones in this sample may be carry-over from other donors' samples. The CDR3 runs from the conserved cysteine through the conserved F or W. A D gene is named only where the DNA matches it firmly. Clone size is shown for a subset of rows, as once, few, many or a class of expanded clone.

clone_size,d_call,j_call,v_call,cdr3_nt,cdr3_aa
-,-,TRBJ2-5,TRBV27,TGTGCCAGCAGGGGAGCACCCCCGGGAGAGACCCAGTACTTC,CASRGAPPGETQYF
-,-,TRBJ1-4,TRBV5-5,TGTGCCAGCAGCTCCCAGGGTAACCTTAATGAAAAACTGTTTTTT,CASSSQGNLNEKLFF
-,-,TRBJ1-1,TRBV5-1,TGCGCCAGCAGCTTGCCAACAGACTCACAGAGGACTGAAGCTTTCTTT,CASSLPTDSQRTEAFF
few,-,TRBJ2-7,TRBV6-1,TGTGCCAGCAGTGAAACCGGACTCTCCTACGAGCAGTACTTC,CASSETGLSYEQYF
once,-,TRBJ1-2,TRBV29-1,TGCAGCGTTGAAGAGAGCTATGGCTACACCTTC,CSVEESYGYTF
-,-,TRBJ1-4,TRBV19,TGTGCCAGTAGTATAGCAGGCACAACTAATGAAAAACTGTTTTTT,CASSIAGTTNEKLFF
-,-,TRBJ1-3,TRBV30,TGTGCCTGGGGAGGGCGGGCCTGGTCTGGAAACACCATATATTTT,CAWGGRAWSGNTIYF
-,-,TRBJ1-6,TRBV5-6,TGTGCCAGCAGCTTGGGACTCAGGAGCTCCTATAATTCACCCCTCCACTTT,CASSLGLRSSYNSPLHF
-,-,TRBJ2-1,TRBV7-8,TGTGCCAGCAGAGCAGAGGGCTCAGGGGCTACTTACAATGAGCAGTTCTTC,CASRAEGSGATYNEQFF
-,-,TRBJ1-5,TRBV14,TGTGCCAGCAGTGCAGGGCTGGATCAGCCCCAGCATTTT,CASSAGLDQPQHF
-,TRBD2,TRBJ2-3,TRBV4-1,TGCGCCAGCAGCCAAGACTGGGGGGGTAGGACAGATACGCAGTATTTT,CASSQDWGGRTDTQYF
-,TRBD1,TRBJ1-2,TRBV6-5,TGTGCCAGCAGCCGACAGGGGATCGGCTATGGCTACACCTTC,CASSRQGIGYGYTF
-,TRBD1,TRBJ1-2,TRBV10-3,TGTGCCATCAGTGCGGGGACAGGGTGGTATGGCTACACCTTC,CAISAGTGWYGYTF
-,-,TRBJ2-7,TRBV27,TGTGCCAGCAGAACCCAGGCGGGCCTCTCCTACGAGCAGTACTTC,CASRTQAGLSYEQYF
-,-,TRBJ2-2,TRBV5-1,TGCGCCAGCAGCCCGAGCCAAACCGGGGAGCTGTTTTTT,CASSPSQTGELFF
-,-,TRBJ1-2,TRBV30,TGTGCCTGGAGTCTCACGGAGGGAGGCTATGGCTACACCTTC,CAWSLTEGGYGYTF
-,-,TRBJ2-7,TRBV6-1,TGTGCCAGCAGTGTTCCCAGGGAGGTATCAGGGGAGCAGTACTTC,CASSVPREVSGEQYF
-,-,TRBJ2-5,TRBV28,TGTGCCAGCAGTCTGGGGGGCGCTCAAGAGACCCAGTACTTC,CASSLGGAQETQYF
few,-,TRBJ2-2,TRBV21-1,TGTGCCAGCAGCAAAGGGGGGACAGCGAACACCGGGGAGCTGTTTTTT,CASSKGGTANTGELFF
-,-,TRBJ1-3,TRBV30,TGTGCCTGGAGTGTAGGGGGACTCTCTGGAAACACCATATATTTT,CAWSVGGLSGNTIYF
-,TRBD1,TRBJ1-2,TRBV7-6,TGTGCCAGCAGCCCGGGACAGGGGTATGGCTACACCTTC,CASSPGQGYGYTF
-,-,TRBJ2-2,TRBV7-8,TGTGCCAGCAGCCGAAATCGGGACCCCGGGACCGGGGAGCTGTTTTTT,CASSRNRDPGTGELFF
once,-,TRBJ1-3,TRBV6-5,TGTGCCAGCAGCCGCGTGGGGACGAGAGGAAACACCATATATTTT,CASSRVGTRGNTIYF
-,-,TRBJ2-7,TRBV7-8,TGTGCCAGCAGCTTAGGTTCTGGGAGTGGGTACGAGCAGTACTTC,CASSLGSGSGYEQYF
-,TRBD1,TRBJ1-2,TRBV5-1,TGCGCCAGCAGCTCAGGACAGGGAAACTATGGCTACACCTTC,CASSSGQGNYGYTF
-,-,TRBJ2-2,TRBV10-1,TGCGCCAGCAGCGCGGGACACGACACCGGGGAGCTGTTTTTT,CASSAGHDTGELFF